The clone carrying this T cell receptor (beta chain) was counted between two and nine times. Its antigen is unknown. Using quantitative 5'-RACE with molecular barcodes, the authors made TCR beta libraries. One entry per CDR3 protein results from TCRdb running MiXCR on the 5' RACE reads. The top ten hold around 3% of the sample, which has approximately 240,000 distinct CDR3 sequences, about 10% seen once. These data originate in a study of CD8 T cells in ankylosing spondylitis. Points from the study as a whole: Prior literature has documented some motif variants in synovial fluid and blood from reactive arthritis. A CD8+ phenotype characterized the disease-linked clones, which were relatively rare in peripheral blood. Seemingly characteristic of ankylosing spondylitis blood was a TCR beta motif consisting of under 10 highly homologous variants.

Trimming took 8 bases from V and 0 from J, leaving 17 bases between them. The CDR3 runs to 16 residues. Germline CDR1 and CDR2: MNHEY and SVGEGT. This sequence joins TRBV6-2 or TRBV6-3 and TRBJ1-5; a weak D match, TRBD1 (6 bases). The source material was blood, either unsorted or a sorted T cell fraction (not recorded which). The TCR comes from a male donor with ankylosing spondylitis or in good health (not recorded which). CDR3 in DNA: TGTGCCAGCGGGGGCCCGTTGGGGGGTAGCAATCAGCCCCAGCATTTT. It specifies CASGGPLGGSNQPQHF.